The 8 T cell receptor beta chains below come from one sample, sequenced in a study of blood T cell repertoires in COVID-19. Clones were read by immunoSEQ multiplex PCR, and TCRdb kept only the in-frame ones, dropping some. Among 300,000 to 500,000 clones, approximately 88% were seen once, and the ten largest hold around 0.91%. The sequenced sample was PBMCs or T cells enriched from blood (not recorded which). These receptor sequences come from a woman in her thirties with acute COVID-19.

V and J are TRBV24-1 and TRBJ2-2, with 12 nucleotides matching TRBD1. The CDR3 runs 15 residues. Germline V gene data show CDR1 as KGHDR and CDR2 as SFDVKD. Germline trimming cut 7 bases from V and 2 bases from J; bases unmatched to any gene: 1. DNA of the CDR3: TGTGCCACCAGCGGGACAGGGGGCAACACCGGGGAGCTGTTTTTT. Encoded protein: CATSGTGGNTGELFF.

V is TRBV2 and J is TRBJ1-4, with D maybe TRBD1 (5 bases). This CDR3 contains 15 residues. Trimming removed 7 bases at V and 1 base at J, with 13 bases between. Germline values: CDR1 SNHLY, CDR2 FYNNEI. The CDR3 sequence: CASTHPGGTNEKLFF. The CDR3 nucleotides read TGTGCCAGCACTCACCCGGGGGGAACTAATGAAAAACTGTTTTTT.

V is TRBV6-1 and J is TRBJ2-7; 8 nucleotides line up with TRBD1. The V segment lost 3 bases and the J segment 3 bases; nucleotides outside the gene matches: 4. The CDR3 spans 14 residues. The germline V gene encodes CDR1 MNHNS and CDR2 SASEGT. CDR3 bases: TGTGCCAGCAGTGACGGACAGGGACTCTACGAGCAGTACTTC. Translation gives CASSDGQGLYEQYF.

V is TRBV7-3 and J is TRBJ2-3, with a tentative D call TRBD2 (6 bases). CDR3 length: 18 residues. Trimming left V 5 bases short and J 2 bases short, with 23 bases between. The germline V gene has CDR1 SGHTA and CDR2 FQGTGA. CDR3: CASSPNGGRTLITDTQYF. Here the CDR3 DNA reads TGTGCCAGCAGCCCAAACGGAGGGAGGACTCTTATCACAGATACGCAGTATTTT.

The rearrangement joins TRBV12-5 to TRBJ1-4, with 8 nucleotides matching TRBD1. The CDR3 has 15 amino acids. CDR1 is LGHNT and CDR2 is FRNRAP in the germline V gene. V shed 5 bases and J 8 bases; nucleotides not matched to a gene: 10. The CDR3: CASGASGGAGEKLFF. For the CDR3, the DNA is TGTGCTAGTGGTGCATCAGGGGGCGCTGGCGAAAAACTGTTTTTT.

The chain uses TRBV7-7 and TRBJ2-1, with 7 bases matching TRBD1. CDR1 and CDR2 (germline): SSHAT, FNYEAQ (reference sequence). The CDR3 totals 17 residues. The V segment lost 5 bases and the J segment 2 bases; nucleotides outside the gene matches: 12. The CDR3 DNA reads TGTGCCAGCAGCCTAACCCGGCGGCAGGGGGCCTACAATGAGCAGTTCTTC. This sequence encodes CASSLTRRQGAYNEQFF.

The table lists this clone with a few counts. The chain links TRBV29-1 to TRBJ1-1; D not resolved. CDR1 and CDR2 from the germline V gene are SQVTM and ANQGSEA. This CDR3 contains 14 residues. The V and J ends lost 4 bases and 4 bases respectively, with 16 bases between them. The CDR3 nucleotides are TGCAGCGTTGTGTCGCCGTTGGCGGGCACTGAAGCTTTCTTT. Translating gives CSVVSPLAGTEAFF. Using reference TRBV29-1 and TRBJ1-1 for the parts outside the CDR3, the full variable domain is SAVISQKPSRDICQRGTSLTIQCQVDSQVTMMFWYRQQPGQSLTLIATANQGSEATYESGFVIDKFPISRPNLTFSTLTVSNMSPEDSSIYLCSVVSPLAGTEAFFGQGTRLTVV.

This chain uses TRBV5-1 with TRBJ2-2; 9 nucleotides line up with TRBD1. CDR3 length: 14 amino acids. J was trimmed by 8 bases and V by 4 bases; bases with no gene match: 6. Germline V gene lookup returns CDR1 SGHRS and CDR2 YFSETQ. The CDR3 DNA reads TGCGCCAGCAGCGCCAACAGGGGGCTTGGGGAGCTGTTTTTT. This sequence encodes CASSANRGLGELFF.